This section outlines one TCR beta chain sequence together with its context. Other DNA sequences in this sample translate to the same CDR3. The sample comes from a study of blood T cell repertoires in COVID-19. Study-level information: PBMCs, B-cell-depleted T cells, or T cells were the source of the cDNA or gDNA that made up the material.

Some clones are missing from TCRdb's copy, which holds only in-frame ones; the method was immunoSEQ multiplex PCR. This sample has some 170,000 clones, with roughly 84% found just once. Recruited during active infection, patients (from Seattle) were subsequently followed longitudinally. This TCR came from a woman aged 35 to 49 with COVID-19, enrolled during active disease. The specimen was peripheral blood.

CDR3 sequence reads: CASSDSRGGYNEQFF. DNA of the CDR3: TGTGCCAGCAGTGACTCTCGCGGGGGCTACAATGAGCAGTTCTTC. The genes are TRBV6-4 and TRBJ2-1, with TRBD2 matching 7 bases. The germline gives CDR1 MRHNA, CDR2 SNTAGT. After removal of 0 bases from V and 3 bases from J, the junction contained 2 bases not matched to a gene. The CDR3 has 15 amino acids.